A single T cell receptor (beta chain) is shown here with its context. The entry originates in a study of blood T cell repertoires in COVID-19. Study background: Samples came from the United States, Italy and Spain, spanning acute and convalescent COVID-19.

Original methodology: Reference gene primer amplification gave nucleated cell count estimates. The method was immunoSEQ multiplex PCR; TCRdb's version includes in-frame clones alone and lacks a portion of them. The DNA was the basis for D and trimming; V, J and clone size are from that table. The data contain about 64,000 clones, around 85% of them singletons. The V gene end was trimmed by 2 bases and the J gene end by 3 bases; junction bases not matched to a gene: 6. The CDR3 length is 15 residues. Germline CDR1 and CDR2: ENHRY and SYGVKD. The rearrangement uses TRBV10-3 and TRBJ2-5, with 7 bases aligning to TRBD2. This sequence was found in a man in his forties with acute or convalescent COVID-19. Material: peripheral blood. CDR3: CAISEASGYKETQYF. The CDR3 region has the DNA TGTGCCATCAGTGAGGCTAGCGGCTATAAAGAGACCCAGTACTTC.